What follows are 18 T cell receptor beta chains derived from one specimen sequenced in a study of blood T cell repertoires in COVID-19. Profiled with immunoSEQ multiplex PCR; TCRdb holds only in-frame clones, not every one. This table has some 170,000 clones, approximately 84% appearing once. Source material: PBMCs or T cells enriched from blood (not recorded which). The receptors here all came from a human donor with acute COVID-19. The donor label of this sample is uncertain.

This clone was seen a few times. V and J are TRBV5-1 and TRBJ2-5, with TRBD2 matching 7 bases. Trimming removed 4 bases from V and 2 bases from J; junction bases left unmatched: 8. The germline V gene has CDR1 SGHRS and CDR2 YFSETQ. The CDR3 contains 15 residues. This CDR3 is CASSLQPSGQETQYF. CDR3 coding DNA: TGCGCCAGCAGCCTACAACCTAGCGGACAAGAGACCCAGTACTTC.

V gene TRBV5-8 combines with J gene TRBJ1-6; 7 positions match TRBD1. This CDR3 has 13 amino acids. The germline CDR1 and CDR2 sequences are SGHTS and YDEGEE. With V trimmed by 3 bases and J by 6 bases, 0 bases remained unmatched. The CDR3 DNA reads TGTGCCAGCAGCTACAGGGGTAATTCACCCCTCCACTTT. It yields the protein CASSYRGNSPLHF.

The chain links TRBV11-2 to TRBJ2-7; D is ambiguous. V lost 2 bases, J lost 1 base, and 6 bases lay in between. Germline assignment: CDR1 SGHAT and CDR2 FQNNGV. The CDR3 has 13 residues. The CDR3 nucleotides read TGTGCCAGCAGCTTAACTACATCCTACGAGCAGTACTTC. Its protein product is CASSLTTSYEQYF. Based on the CDR3 plus reference TRBV11-2 and TRBJ2-7, the full variable domain is EAGVAQSPRYKIIEKRQSVAFWCNPISGHATLYWYQQILGQGPKLLIQFQNNGVVDDSQLPKDRFSAERLKGVDSTLKIQPAKLEDSAVYLCASSLTTSYEQYFGPGTRLTVT.

The chain couples TRBV5-4 to TRBJ1-1; 10 bases map to TRBD1. There are 14 residues in the CDR3. CDR1 and CDR2 from the germline V gene are SGHNT and YYREEE (reference sequence). The trim removed 6 bases at V and 3 bases at J, leaving 5 bases unmatched. For the CDR3, the DNA is TGTGCCAGCACCCGGACAGGGGGGGACACTGAAGCTTTCTTT. The encoded protein is CASTRTGGDTEAFF.

This chain joins TRBV11-2 and TRBJ1-2; the match to TRBD1 covers 8 bases. The CDR3 extends over 15 amino acids. Germline V gene lookup returns CDR1 SGHAT and CDR2 FQNNGV. Germline trimming cut 5 bases from V and 5 bases from J; bases unmatched to any gene: 10. Here the CDR3 DNA reads TGTGCCAGCAGCCCTCTCGGCAGGGGGCTGTATGGCTACACCTTC. Protein: CASSPLGRGLYGYTF.

The rearrangement links TRBV7-9 to TRBJ1-2; D is possibly TRBD1 (5 bases). CDR3 length: 14 residues. Germline values: CDR1 SEHNR, CDR2 FQNEAQ (reference sequence). V dropped 8 bases and J dropped 8 bases, with 21 bases sitting between them. DNA for the CDR3: TGTGCCAGCGGTGGTGGGACTCCCAATGAGGGCTACACCTTC. Translated: CASGGGTPNEGYTF.

The V gene is TRBV5-1, the J gene TRBJ2-7, with TRBD1 matching 10 bases. The CDR3 covers 13 residues. Germline V gene data show CDR1 as SGHRS and CDR2 as YFSETQ. Trimming at V came to 5 bases and at J to 2 bases, leaving 1 base not matched to a gene. The CDR3 bases are TGCGCCAGCAGAGGGACAGGGGCCTACGAGCAGTACTTC. Translated, it gives CASRGTGAYEQYF.

This clone was seen just once. The chain employs TRBV7-3 and TRBJ2-6; TRBD2 might be the D (6 bases). Per the germline V gene, CDR1 is SGHTA and CDR2 is FQGTGA. This CDR3 is built from 16 residues. V shed 5 bases and J shed 0 bases, with 11 bases lying between them. The CDR3 here is CASSPEGGSGANVLTF. As DNA, the CDR3 is TGTGCCAGCAGCCCTGAGGGAGGCTCTGGGGCCAACGTCCTGACTTTC. The full variable domain, with the rest looked up from reference TRBV7-3 and TRBJ2-6, is GAGVSQTPSNKVTEKGKYVELRCDPISGHTALYWYRQSLGQGPEFLIYFQGTGAADDSGLPNDRFFAVRPEGSVSTLKIQRTERGDSAVYLCASSPEGGSGANVLTFGAGSRLTVL.

A single count supports this clone. The rearrangement joins TRBV29-1 to TRBJ2-3, with 10 bases identical to TRBD1. The V and J ends lost 3 bases and 5 bases, in that order; junction bases with no gene match: 5. The CDR3 totals 14 residues. Germline V gives CDR1 SQVTM, CDR2 ANQGSEA. The CDR3 DNA sequence: TGCAGCGTTGAGGACAGGGGGTCTGGAGATACGCAGTATTTT. Protein product: CSVEDRGSGDTQYF.

This CDR3 reads CAALGRYNEQFF. The CDR3 DNA reads as TGCGCGGCTCTGGGGAGATACAATGAGCAGTTCTTC. The chain is built from TRBV10-2 and TRBJ2-1; TRBD2 is a possible D gene (5 bases). The V gene's germline CDR1 is WSHSY and CDR2 SAAADI. There are 12 residues in the CDR3.

The chain uses TRBV12-3 or TRBV12-4 and TRBJ1-1; D is ambiguous. The CDR3 runs 13 residues. The germline V and J ends were trimmed by 3 bases and 4 bases, with 9 bases remaining between them. The CDR3 here is CASSFGELTEAFF. Written as DNA, the CDR3 is TGTGCCAGCAGTTTCGGAGAACTCACTGAAGCTTTCTTT.

The chain combines TRBV10-1 with TRBJ2-7; no definite D call. Germline CDR1 reads WNHNN; CDR2 reads SYGVQD (reference sequence). This CDR3 spans 12 amino acids. The germline V and J ends were trimmed by 4 bases and 2 bases, with 6 bases remaining between them. The CDR3, as DNA: TGCGCCAGCAGTGGTGGCCCCTACGAGCAGTACTTC. Translation gives CASSGGPYEQYF.

This clone was recorded a few times. The chain is built from TRBV30 and TRBJ1-6, with D perhaps TRBD1 (6 bases). Trimming left V 3 bases short and J 8 bases short, with 14 bases between. There are 14 residues in the CDR3. Germline CDR1 GTSNPN, CDR2 SVGIG (reference sequence). CDR3 sequence (DNA): TGTGCCTGGAGGCTGGACAGTTTGGATTCACCCCTCCACTTT. Its translation: CAWRLDSLDSPLHF.

The chain joins TRBV4-2 to TRBJ2-5; 13 nucleotides align to TRBD2. The germline V gene has CDR1 LGHNA and CDR2 YNFKEQ. The CDR3 totals 17 residues. With 4 bases clipped from V and 3 bases from J, the junction kept 8 bases outside the gene matches. CDR3 amino acids: CASSPSFGLAGEETQYF. The CDR3, as DNA: TGTGCCAGCAGCCCCTCTTTCGGACTAGCGGGGGAAGAGACCCAGTACTTC.

This clone came up once. The J gene is TRBJ2-5, the V gene TRBV7-3; TRBD2 matches at 7 bases. CDR3 length: 15 amino acids. V was pared by 4 bases and J by 1 base, with 6 bases of the junction left unmatched. CDR1 SGHTA and CDR2 FQGTGA come from the germline V gene. The CDR3: CASSSIPGGQETQYF. The CDR3 DNA reads TGTGCCAGCAGCTCCATCCCGGGAGGCCAAGAGACCCAGTACTTC.

This clone was observed a single time. The V and J genes are TRBV7-2 and TRBJ2-4; D is perhaps TRBD2 (6 bases). V was trimmed by 3 bases and J by 6 bases, leaving 12 bases between them. CDR1 and CDR2 (germline): SGHTA, FQGNSA. The CDR3 loop spans 14 amino acids. The CDR3 spells CASSFVGGVNIQYF. The CDR3 DNA reads TGTGCCAGCAGCTTTGTGGGCGGGGTAAACATTCAGTACTTC.

This clone was observed a single time. The chain carries TRBV11-3 and TRBJ1-1; D not resolved. CDR3 length: 13 residues. Trimming removed 8 bases from V and 1 base from J, with 11 bases in between. CDR1 is SGHNT and CDR2 is YENEEA in the germline V gene. CDR3 protein: CASLVRQNTEAFF. The CDR3 nucleotides are TGTGCCAGCTTAGTGAGACAGAACACTGAAGCTTTCTTT.

The chain links TRBV7-4 to TRBJ1-2; D may be TRBD1 (5 bases). This CDR3 contains 13 residues. Trimming shortened V by 5 bases and J by 7 bases, and 14 bases separated the two germline ends. Looked up from germline, CDR1 is SGHVT and CDR2 is SQSDAQ. CDR3 sequence reads: CASSPGVGGGYTF. Written as DNA, the CDR3 is TGTGCCAGCAGCCCGGGCGTGGGGGGTGGCTACACCTTC.